These T cell receptor beta chains were read from a single sample in a study of CD8+CD57+ T cells in acquired aplastic anemia. TCRdb processed the reads anew with MiXCR; each CDR3 protein has one entry. Here the sample spans under 200,000 distinct CDR3 sequences, just under 45% being singletons. The material sequenced was sorted CD4+, CD8+, or CD8+CD57+ T cells (not recorded which) from PBMCs. All receptors come from a human donor in good health. The CDR3 runs from the conserved cysteine through the conserved F or W. The order of the fields is D gene, J gene, V gene, CDR3 protein. A D gene is named only where the DNA matches it firmly.

D: .; J: TRBJ2-7; V: TRBV7-9; CDR3: CASLGGYEQYF
D: TRBD2; J: TRBJ2-3; V: TRBV10-3; CDR3: CAISRGDEADTQYF
D: .; J: TRBJ2-3; V: TRBV6-1; CDR3: CASRSQGSTQYF
D: TRBD1; J: TRBJ1-5; V: TRBV18; CDR3: CASSPTGEGQPQHF
D: .; J: TRBJ2-7; V: TRBV7-6; CDR3: CASSLGQMVFYEQYF
D: .; J: TRBJ2-7; V: TRBV7-2; CDR3: CASSLGPFYEQYF
D: .; J: TRBJ2-5; V: TRBV29-1; CDR3: CSLGGSAGTQYF
D: .; J: TRBJ1-2; V: TRBV7-2; CDR3: CASSHQHGYTF
D: .; J: TRBJ2-3; V: TRBV7-2; CDR3: CASSLISSETDTQYF
D: .; J: TRBJ1-6; V: TRBV14; CDR3: CASSQARGGSPLHF
D: .; J: TRBJ2-5; V: TRBV7-6; CDR3: CASSFARQETQYF
D: TRBD2; J: TRBJ2-3; V: TRBV4-2; CDR3: CASSQETSGGATETQYF
D: TRBD2; J: TRBJ2-7; V: TRBV13; CDR3: CASPTGAGGDEQYF
D: TRBD1; J: TRBJ1-2; V: TRBV7-6; CDR3: CASSLGVGQGNYGYTF
D: .; J: TRBJ1-1; V: TRBV5-4; CDR3: CASQVRGRTEAFF
D: .; J: TRBJ2-6; V: TRBV24-1; CDR3: CATSTASRSSGANVLTF
D: TRBD2; J: TRBJ2-7; V: TRBV29-1; CDR3: CSVRRTSVEQYF
D: TRBD1; J: TRBJ2-6; V: TRBV29-1; CDR3: CSARTGIYSGANVLTF
D: .; J: TRBJ1-1; V: TRBV2; CDR3: CASRDNANTEAFF
D: .; J: TRBJ2-1; V: TRBV24-1; CDR3: CANLHRDSSYNEQFF
D: .; J: TRBJ1-2; V: TRBV5-5; CDR3: CASSSVTFLVNYGYTF
D: TRBD2; J: TRBJ2-5; V: TRBV2; CDR3: CASKSNSGGWETQYF
D: TRBD2; J: TRBJ2-5; V: TRBV15; CDR3: CATSRELAGVETQYF